This T cell receptor (beta chain) was profiled in a study of T cells in Graves' hyperthyroidism and ophthalmopathy. Study in general: Initial diagnosis, before any treatment, was when peripheral blood was collected. Regarding the study as a whole: Blood also held most thyroid clonotypes expanded beyond 0.001.

As regards this clonotype: Antigen: not known.

There were TCR beta CDR3 regions amplified from RNA transcripts. Primed by the HTBI set, a first-round RT-PCR was run on the TCR CDR3. Via MiXCR, TCRdb re-called the multiplex PCR reads, giving one row per CDR3 protein. The sample yields some 570,000 distinct CDR3 sequences, about 14% seen once. Specimen: blood. The origin of this receptor is a woman between 18 and 29 years old with Graves' ophthalmopathy.

The CDR3 protein is CASSSGGAGNTEAFF. The CDR3, as DNA: TGTGCCAGCAGCTCGGGGGGCGCGGGGAACACTGAAGCTTTCTTT. The chain is built from TRBV7-3 and TRBJ1-1; D perhaps matches TRBD1 (6 bases). Germline CDR1 reads SGHTA; CDR2 reads FQGTGA. This CDR3 has 15 amino acids. V gave up 4 bases and J gave up 1 base, with 13 bases separating them. The full variable domain, in which reference TRBV7-3 and TRBJ1-1 provide the parts outside the CDR3, is GAGVSQTPSNKVTEKGKYVELRCDPISGHTALYWYRQSLGQGPEFLIYFQGTGAADDSGLPNDRFFAVRPEGSVSTLKIQRTERGDSAVYLCASSSGGAGNTEAFFGQGTRLTVV.